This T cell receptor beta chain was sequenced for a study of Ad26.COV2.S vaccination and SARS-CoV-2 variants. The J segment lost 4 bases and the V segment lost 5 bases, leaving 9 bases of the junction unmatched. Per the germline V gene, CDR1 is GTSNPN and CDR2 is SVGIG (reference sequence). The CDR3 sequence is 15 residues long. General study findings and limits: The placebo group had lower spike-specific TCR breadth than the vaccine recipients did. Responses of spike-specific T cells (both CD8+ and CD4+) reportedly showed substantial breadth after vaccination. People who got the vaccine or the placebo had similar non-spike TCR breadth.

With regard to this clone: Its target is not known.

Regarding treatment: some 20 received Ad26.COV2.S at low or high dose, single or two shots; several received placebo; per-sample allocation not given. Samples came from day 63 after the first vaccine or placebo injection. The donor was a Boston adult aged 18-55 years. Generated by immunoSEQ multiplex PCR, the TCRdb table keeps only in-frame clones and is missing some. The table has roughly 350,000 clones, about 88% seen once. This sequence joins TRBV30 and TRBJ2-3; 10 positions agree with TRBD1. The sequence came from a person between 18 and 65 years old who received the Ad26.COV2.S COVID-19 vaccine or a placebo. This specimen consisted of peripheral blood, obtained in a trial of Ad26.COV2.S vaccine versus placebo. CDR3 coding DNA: TGTGCCTGGGGACCGGGACAGGGGAATTCAGATACGCAGTATTTT. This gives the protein CAWGPGQGNSDTQYF.